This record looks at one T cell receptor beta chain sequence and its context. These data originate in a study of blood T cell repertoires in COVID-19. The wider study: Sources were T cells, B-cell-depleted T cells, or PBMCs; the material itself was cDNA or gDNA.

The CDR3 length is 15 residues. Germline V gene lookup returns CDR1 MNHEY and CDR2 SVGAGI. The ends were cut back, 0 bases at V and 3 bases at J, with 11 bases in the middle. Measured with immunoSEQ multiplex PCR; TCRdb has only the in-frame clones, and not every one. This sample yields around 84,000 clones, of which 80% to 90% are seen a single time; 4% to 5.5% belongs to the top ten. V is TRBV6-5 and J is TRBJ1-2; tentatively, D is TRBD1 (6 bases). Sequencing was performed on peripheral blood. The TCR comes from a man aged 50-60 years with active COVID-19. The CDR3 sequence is CASSYSTGQDYGYTF. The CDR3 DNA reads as TGTGCCAGCAGTTACTCGACAGGTCAAGACTATGGCTACACCTTC.